This is a list of T cell receptor beta chains from one sample in a study of T cells in tuberculosis. Using immunoSEQ multiplex PCR, the repertoire was profiled, and TCRdb retains in-frame clones only, with some absent. There are 85,000 to 90,000 clones in the sample; under 95% occur only once, and 1.5% to 2% lies in the top ten. The sequencing sample was made of CD1b-GMM tetramer-negative cells sorted from PBMCs. The receptors derive from an adult woman with latent tuberculosis. Each CDR3 is given with its conserved first and last residue.

12,TRBV19,CATTGGRIEAFF
14,TRBV28,CASSSGELYNEQFF
14,TRBV2,CASSESRGSYEQYF
19,TRBV7-9,CASSFTRDRGPLSNQPQHF
15,TRBV4-2,CASSQAPTGGSPLHF
15,TRBV7-3,CASSLSGGLQETQYF
15,TRBV6-5,CASSYRRDGHNEQFF
14,TRBV2,CASSPEPGGSEQFF
19,TRBV5-8,CASTPAGTGGFGSTGELFF
16,TRBV5-1,CASSDGRSSYNSPLHF
16,TRBV7-2,CASSLAQGRRSGELFF
14,TRBV13,CASSYRQGNTEAFF
14,TRBV19,CASSMAPLNTEAFF
15,TRBV6-5,CASTQPGSGWDEQFF
15,TRBV5-1,CASSLGGGGNTEAFF
13,TRBV4-1,CASSQAGGEKLFF
15,TRBV10-2,CASSESNRGPDTQYF
14,TRBV27,CASRRSGVGFTQYF
18,TRBV4-1,CASSHAARGGNSNQPQHF
17,TRBV28,CASSLSGGGASGDTQYF
13,TRBV7-2,CASSLLENSPLHF
16,TRBV4-1,CASSQAHPRGTYEQYF
15,TRBV7-2,CASTPGLPNTGELFF
16,TRBV7-2,CASSLWTSGGFGEQFF
14,TRBV4-1,CASSQDQGVGTQYF
18,TRBV27,CASSLGLAGGPSYNEQFF
14,TRBV29-1,CSVLLRGGYNEQFF
15,TRBV7-3,CASSWGLAGYNEQFF
14,TRBV6-1,CASSDRGASYGYTF
14,TRBV5-6,CASSRTSGGHEQFF